Listed below are T cell receptor beta chains from one sample, sequenced in a study of T-cell memory formation after mild COVID-19. TCRdb re-derived calls from the 5' RACE reads in MiXCR, one entry per CDR3 protein. The sample yields approximately 240,000 distinct CDR3 sequences, 15% to 20% seen once. The sequenced sample consisted of PBMCs or a T cell subset sorted from them (not recorded which). The receptors come from a man younger than 30 who had mild COVID-19 (a few samples of this study predate the infection). Cell type and time point are not known. The CDR3 runs from the conserved cysteine through the conserved F or W. A D gene is named only where the DNA matches it firmly. Size is omitted from some rows. Given values are once, few, many or a class for expanded clones.

j_call v_call d_call clone_size cdr3_aa cdr3_nt
TRBJ1-2 TRBV5-1 NA NA CASTQGQFANYGYTF TGCGCCAGCACCCAAGGACAGTTTGCTAACTATGGCTACACCTTC
TRBJ1-1 TRBV6-2/TRBV6-3 TRBD1 few CASIKRGRGLMNTEAFF TGTGCCAGCATTAAAAGGGGGCGCGGTTTGATGAACACTGAAGCTTTCTTT
TRBJ2-5 TRBV5-1 NA few CASSSPGVETQYF TGCGCCAGCAGCTCCCCGGGGGTAGAGACCCAGTACTTC
TRBJ2-3 TRBV29-1 NA NA CSVLRAKFKYF TGCAGCGTTCTACGGGCCAAGTTCAAGTATTTT
TRBJ1-4 TRBV7-2 NA few CASSKFFTGTNEKLFF TGTGCCAGCAGCAAATTCTTCACAGGGACTAATGAAAAACTGTTTTTT
TRBJ1-1 TRBV6-5 NA many CASSFLGGFFNTEAFF TGTGCCAGCAGTTTTTTAGGGGGGTTTTTCAACACTGAAGCTTTCTTT
TRBJ1-1 TRBV21-1 NA few CASSKRAEAFF TGTGCCAGCAGCAAAAGGGCTGAAGCTTTCTTT
TRBJ2-5 TRBV5-5 NA NA CASSSSPEGKTQYF TGTGCCAGCAGCTCGTCCCCGGAGGGAAAGACCCAGTACTTC
TRBJ1-6 TRBV7-3 TRBD1 NA CASSFDRGNSPLHF TGTGCCAGCAGCTTTGACAGGGGCAACTCACCCCTCCACTTT
TRBJ2-5 TRBV20-1 NA NA CSAASAAKETQYF TGCAGTGCCGCGTCGGCGGCTAAAGAGACCCAGTACTTC
TRBJ1-2 TRBV7-2 TRBD1 once CASSFGQGSYGYTF TGTGCCAGCAGCTTCGGACAGGGGTCCTACGGCTACACCTTC
TRBJ2-5 TRBV7-2 NA few CASSLSAAQETQYF TGTGCCAGCAGCTTATCAGCGGCTCAAGAGACCCAGTACTTC
TRBJ1-1 TRBV5-1 NA NA CASTTDGWSTEAFF TGCGCCAGCACCACCGACGGTTGGAGCACTGAAGCTTTCTTT
TRBJ1-6 TRBV30 NA few CAESGNGSPLHF TGTGCCGAATCCGGGAATGGCTCACCCCTCCACTTT
TRBJ2-2 TRBV24-1 NA NA CATSDPGQRGTGELFF TGTGCCACCAGTGACCCGGGACAGCGGGGCACCGGGGAGCTGTTTTTT
TRBJ2-1 TRBV5-1 TRBD1 NA CASSLEGALNEQFF TGCGCCAGCAGCTTGGAGGGGGCCCTCAATGAGCAGTTCTTC
TRBJ1-2 TRBV6-6 NA NA CASTIRGRTYGYTF TGTGCCAGCACCATTAGGGGCAGGACCTATGGCTACACCTTC
TRBJ2-1 TRBV11-1 NA few CASSGVEQFF TGTGCCAGCAGCGGGGTAGAGCAGTTCTTC
TRBJ2-3 TRBV19 NA NA CATRIVSTDTQYF TGTGCCACCCGGATTGTTAGCACAGATACGCAGTATTTT
TRBJ2-7 TRBV18 NA few CASSPAANYEQYF TGTGCCAGCTCACCAGCAGCGAATTACGAGCAGTACTTC
TRBJ2-1 TRBV5-1 TRBD2 many CASSLATSGEEQFF TGCGCCAGCAGCTTGGCAACTAGCGGGGAAGAGCAGTTCTTC
TRBJ2-6 TRBV7-2 NA once CASSLALHRASGANVLTF TGTGCCAGCAGCTTAGCACTGCACAGAGCCTCTGGGGCCAACGTCCTGACTTTC
TRBJ1-1 TRBV18 NA NA CASSPVGGMGMNTEAFF TGTGCCAGCTCACCTGTCGGGGGGATGGGAATGAACACTGAAGCTTTCTTT